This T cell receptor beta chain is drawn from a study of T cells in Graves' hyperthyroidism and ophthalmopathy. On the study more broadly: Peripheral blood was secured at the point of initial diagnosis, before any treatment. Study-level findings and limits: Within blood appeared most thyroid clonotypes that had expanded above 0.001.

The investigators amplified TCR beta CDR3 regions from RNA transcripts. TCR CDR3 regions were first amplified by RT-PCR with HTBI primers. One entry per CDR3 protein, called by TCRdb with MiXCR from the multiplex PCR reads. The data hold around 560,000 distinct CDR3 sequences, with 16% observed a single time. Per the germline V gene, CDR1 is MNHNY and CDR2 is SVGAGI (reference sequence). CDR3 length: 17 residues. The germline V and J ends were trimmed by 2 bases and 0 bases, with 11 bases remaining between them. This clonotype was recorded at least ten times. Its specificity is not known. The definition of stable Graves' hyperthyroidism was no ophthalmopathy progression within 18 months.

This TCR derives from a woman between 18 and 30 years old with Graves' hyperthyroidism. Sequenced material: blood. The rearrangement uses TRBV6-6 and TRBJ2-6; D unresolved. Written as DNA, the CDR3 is TGTGCCAGCAGTTACGAAGGCACTCACTCTGGGGCCAACGTCCTGACTTTC. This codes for CASSYEGTHSGANVLTF.